The 5 T cell receptor beta chains in this list originate from one sample, sequenced in a study of blood T cell repertoires in COVID-19. Repertoires were generated with immunoSEQ multiplex PCR, while TCRdb's copy carries only in-frame clones and drops some. The table includes 200,000 to 250,000 clones, approximately 86% detected once. The sample consisted of PBMCs or T cells enriched from blood (not recorded which). All receptors derive from a woman in her thirties or forties with acute COVID-19.

The chain joins TRBV7-9 to TRBJ2-7, with D tentatively TRBD2 (6 bases). The CDR3 consists of 13 residues. Trimming cost V 5 bases and J 6 bases, with 14 bases left between them. Germline CDR1 is SEHNR and CDR2 is FQNEAQ (reference sequence). CDR3: CASSGGTYTEQYF. The CDR3, as DNA: TGTGCCAGCAGCGGGGGGACTTACACCGAGCAGTACTTC.

This chain links TRBV15 with TRBJ2-1; 14 bases fit TRBD2. CDR1 and CDR2 (germline): LNHNV, YYDKDF (reference sequence). V was pared by 9 bases and J by 6 bases, with 16 bases of the junction left unmatched. The CDR3 loop spans 18 amino acids. Here the CDR3 DNA reads TGTGCCACTAACCCCGGGACTAGCGGGAGAATTTGCTGCAATGAGCAGTTCTTC. It encodes CATNPGTSGRICCNEQFF. The full variable domain, rest sourced from reference TRBV15 and TRBJ2-1, is DAMVIQNPRYQVTQFGKPVTLSCSQTLNHNVMYWYQQKSSQAPKLLFHYYDKDFNNEADTPDNFQSRRPNTSFCFLDIRSPGLGDTAMYLCATNPGTSGRICCNEQFFGPGTRLTVL.

The CDR3 DNA reads TGTGCCAGTAGTACATCCGGACAGGGGGTTTACAATGAGCAGTTCTTC. Translation: CASSTSGQGVYNEQFF. The rearrangement links TRBV19 to TRBJ2-1; TRBD1 matches 10 bases. Germline V gene lookup returns CDR1 LNHDA and CDR2 SQIVND (reference sequence). With V trimmed by 4 bases and J by 4 bases, 7 bases remained unmatched. This CDR3 region has 16 residues.

This chain uses TRBV28 with TRBJ1-5, with D unclear. Trimming shortened V by 8 bases and J by 9 bases, and 14 bases separated the two germline ends. From germline, CDR1 is MDHEN and CDR2 SYDVKM. The CDR3 is 12 residues long. The CDR3 region is CASFTPSRPQHF. CDR3 nucleotides: TGTGCCAGCTTTACCCCGAGCCGGCCCCAGCATTTT.

The J gene is TRBJ2-1, the V gene TRBV4-1; 9 bases align to TRBD1. The CDR3 runs 15 residues. Trimming removed 1 base from V and 8 bases from J; junction bases left unmatched: 6. Per the germline V gene, CDR1 is MGHRA and CDR2 is YSYEKL. The CDR3 DNA reads as TGCGCCAGCAGCCAAGGGGGGGACAGGGCCTATGAGCAGTTCTTC. As protein: CASSQGGDRAYEQFF.